The rows below give T cell receptor beta chains drawn from one sample of a study of vaccination and CD4 T cells after COVID-19. MiXCR, run by TCRdb on the PCR reads, gives a single entry per CDR3 protein. The sample records tens of thousands of distinct CDR3 sequences, about 35% being singletons. Their target antigens are unknown. The sequences come from CD4+ T cells from blood, cultured in vitro, collected about 7 months after SARS-CoV-2 vaccination. The receptors were sampled from a human donor who had recovered from COVID-19. Each CDR3 is given with its conserved first and last residue. D genes are given only for firm matches. Not every row has a clone size; where given, it reads once, few, many or a size class.

j_call	v_call	d_call	clone_size	cdr3_aa	cdr3_nt
TRBJ2-3	TRBV7-2	-	-	CASSSGLATDTQYF	TGTGCCAGCAGCTCCGGCCTAGCGACCGATACGCAGTATTTT
TRBJ2-7	TRBV20-1	TRBD2	-	CSAETSGSYEQYF	TGCAGTGCTGAGACTAGCGGGAGCTACGAGCAGTACTTC
TRBJ2-1	TRBV15	TRBD2	few	CATSRAGGRTSNEQFF	TGTGCCACCAGCAGAGCCGGTGGGAGGACTAGCAATGAGCAGTTCTTC
TRBJ1-1	TRBV20-1	-	few	CSASGRMNTEAFF	TGCAGTGCTAGTGGCCGGATGAACACTGAAGCTTTCTTT
TRBJ2-6	TRBV7-3	TRBD1	-	CASSLGTAIGSGANVLTF	TGTGCCAGCAGCTTGGGGACAGCTATAGGCTCTGGGGCCAACGTCCTGACTTTC
TRBJ2-1	TRBV20-1	TRBD2	-	CSASPRLAGRNEQFF	TGCAGTGCTAGTCCTCGACTAGCGGGGAGGAATGAGCAGTTCTTC
TRBJ1-1	TRBV7-8	TRBD1	-	CASSPEQGGAFF	TGTGCCAGCAGCCCGGAACAGGGGGGCGCTTTCTTT
TRBJ1-1	TRBV6-1	-	-	CASTPQVWAETEAFF	TGTGCCAGCACCCCACAGGTGTGGGCCGAGACTGAAGCTTTCTTT
TRBJ2-1	TRBV7-3	TRBD2	few	CASSLGTSGRAGQFF	TGTGCCAGCAGCCTGGGGACTAGCGGGAGGGCCGGGCAGTTCTTC
TRBJ2-7	TRBV20-1	-	few	CSAKAGIEQYF	TGCAGTGCTAAGGCAGGGATCGAGCAGTACTTC
TRBJ2-3	TRBV20-1	TRBD2	-	CSARFGTSGRSGTQYF	TGCAGTGCTAGATTCGGGACTAGCGGGAGAAGTGGCACGCAGTATTTT
TRBJ2-6	TRBV28	TRBD2	-	CASRLAGGSGANVLTF	TGTGCCAGTCGACTAGCGGGAGGTTCTGGGGCCAACGTCCTGACTTTC
TRBJ2-1	TRBV6-1	-	-	CASSLYGGGEQFF	TGTGCCAGCAGCCTTTACGGGGGCGGTGAGCAGTTCTTC
TRBJ2-7	TRBV20-1	TRBD2	-	CSARVNSGSEQYF	TGCAGTGCTAGGGTTAATAGCGGGAGTGAGCAGTACTTC
TRBJ2-2	TRBV7-6	-	-	CASSLGGSGTGELFF	TGTGCCAGCAGCTTAGGAGGTAGCGGCACCGGGGAGCTGTTTTTT
TRBJ2-1	TRBV20-1	TRBD1	-	CSASPAGTGGHEQFF	TGCAGTGCTAGCCCCGCCGGGACAGGGGGCCATGAGCAGTTCTTC
TRBJ2-7	TRBV20-1	-	-	CSARDNRGVSYEQYF	TGCAGTGCTAGAGATAATAGGGGGGTGTCCTACGAGCAGTACTTC
TRBJ2-1	TRBV24-1	TRBD2	-	CAILSGRARNEQFF	TGTGCCATCCTCAGCGGGAGGGCCCGGAATGAGCAGTTCTTC
TRBJ1-1	TRBV2	-	once	CASSAGGNTEAFF	TGTGCCAGCAGTGCCGGAGGGAACACTGAAGCTTTCTTT
TRBJ1-2	TRBV20-1	-	-	CSATLGRLNYGCTF	TGCAGTGCTACTCTGGGCAGGCTTAACTATGGCTGCACCTTC
TRBJ2-3	TRBV20-1	TRBD2	once	CSARAGARGGVPDTQYF	TGCAGTGCGAGAGCGGGAGCTCGAGGAGGGGTGCCAGATACGCAGTATTTT
TRBJ2-5	TRBV7-2	-	few	CASSSNYIQETQYF	TGTGCCAGCAGCTCGAACTATATCCAAGAGACCCAGTACTTC
TRBJ1-2	TRBV6-2/TRBV6-3	-	-	CASTPLRDYGDYGYTF	TGTGCCAGCACCCCCCTTCGGGACTATGGTGACTATGGCTACACCTTC
TRBJ1-2	TRBV28	-	few	CASSSTDTYNYGYTF	TGTGCCAGCAGTTCGACGGACACCTATAACTATGGCTACACCTTC
TRBJ2-1	TRBV10-1	TRBD2	-	CASSESKTSVNEQFF	TGCGCCAGCAGTGAGTCGAAAACTAGCGTCAATGAGCAGTTCTTC
TRBJ1-2	TRBV6-5	-	-	CASSYLSGPPNDGYTF	TGTGCCAGCAGTTACCTTTCGGGACCGCCGAACGATGGCTACACCTTC
TRBJ2-1	TRBV19	-	-	CASSSPNEQFF	TGTGCCAGTTCCAGCCCGAATGAGCAGTTCTTC
TRBJ2-3	TRBV6-4	TRBD2	-	CASSEGREVTDTQYF	TGTGCCAGCAGTGAGGGGCGGGAGGTGACGGATACGCAGTATTTT
TRBJ2-3	TRBV27	TRBD2	-	CASRKGGSGGGTQYF	TGTGCCAGCAGAAAAGGCGGGAGTGGCGGTGGTACGCAGTATTTT
TRBJ1-5	TRBV15	TRBD1	-	CATSGQGRNQPQHF	TGTGCCACCTCAGGACAGGGACGCAATCAGCCCCAGCATTTT
TRBJ2-7	TRBV24-1	TRBD2	-	CATSVGGSSYEQYF	TGTGCCACCAGTGTTGGCGGGAGCTCCTACGAGCAGTACTTC
TRBJ2-3	TRBV24-1	-	few	CATSDPRLGTQYF	TGTGCCACCAGTGATCCTCGCTTAGGTACGCAGTATTTT
TRBJ2-7	TRBV20-1	TRBD2	-	CSARDLSGRAGEQYF	TGCAGTGCTAGAGATCTTAGCGGGAGGGCCGGCGAGCAGTACTTC
TRBJ2-7	TRBV6-1	TRBD1	-	CASSQPGQGSYEQYF	TGTGCCAGCAGTCAACCGGGACAGGGCTCCTACGAGCAGTACTTC
TRBJ1-2	TRBV10-3	-	-	CAINEGSGYGYTF	TGTGCCATCAACGAGGGATCAGGCTATGGCTACACCTTC
TRBJ2-1	TRBV6-1	-	-	CASSEARPPKIF	TGTGCCAGCAGTGAAGCTCGGCCCCCCAAGATCTTC